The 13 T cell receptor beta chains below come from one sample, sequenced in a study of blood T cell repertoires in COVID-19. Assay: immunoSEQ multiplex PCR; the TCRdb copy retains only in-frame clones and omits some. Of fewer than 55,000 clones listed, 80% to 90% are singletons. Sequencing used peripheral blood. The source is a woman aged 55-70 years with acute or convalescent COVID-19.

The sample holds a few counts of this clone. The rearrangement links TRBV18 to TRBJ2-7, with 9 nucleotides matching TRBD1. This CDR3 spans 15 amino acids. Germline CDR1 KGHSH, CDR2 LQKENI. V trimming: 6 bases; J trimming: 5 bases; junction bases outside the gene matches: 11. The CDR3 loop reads CASSRLGQGAHEQYF. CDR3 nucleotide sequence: TGTGCCAGCTCCCGGCTGGGACAGGGCGCACACGAGCAGTACTTC.

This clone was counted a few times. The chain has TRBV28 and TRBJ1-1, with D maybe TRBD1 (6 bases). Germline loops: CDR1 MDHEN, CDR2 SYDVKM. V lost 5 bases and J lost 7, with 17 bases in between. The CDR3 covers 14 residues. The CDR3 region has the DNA TGTGCCAGCAGTCACAGGGTGGGACCCAATGAAGCTTTCTTT. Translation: CASSHRVGPNEAFF. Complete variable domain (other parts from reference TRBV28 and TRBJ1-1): DVKVTQSSRYLVKRTGEKVFLECVQDMDHENMFWYRQDPGLGLRLIYFSYDVKMKEKGDIPEGYSVSREKKERFSLILESASTNQTSMYLCASSHRVGPNEAFFGQGTRLTVV.

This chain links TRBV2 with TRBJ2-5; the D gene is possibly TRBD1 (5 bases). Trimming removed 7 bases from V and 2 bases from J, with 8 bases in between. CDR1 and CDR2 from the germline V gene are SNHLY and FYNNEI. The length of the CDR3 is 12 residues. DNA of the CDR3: TGTGCCAGCAAAGGGGAACAAGAGACCCAGTACTTC. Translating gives CASKGEQETQYF. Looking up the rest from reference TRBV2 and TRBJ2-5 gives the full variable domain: EPEVTQTPSHQVTQMGQEVILRCVPISNHLYFYWYRQILGQKVEFLVSFYNNEISEKSEIFDDQFSVERPDGSNFTLKIRSTKLEDSAMYFCASKGEQETQYFGPGTRLLVL.

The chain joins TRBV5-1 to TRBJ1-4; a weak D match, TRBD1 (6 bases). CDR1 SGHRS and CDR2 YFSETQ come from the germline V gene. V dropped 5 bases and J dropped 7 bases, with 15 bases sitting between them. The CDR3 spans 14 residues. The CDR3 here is CASREGGPGEKLFF. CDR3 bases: TGCGCCAGCAGAGAGGGGGGGCCAGGTGAAAAACTGTTTTTT.

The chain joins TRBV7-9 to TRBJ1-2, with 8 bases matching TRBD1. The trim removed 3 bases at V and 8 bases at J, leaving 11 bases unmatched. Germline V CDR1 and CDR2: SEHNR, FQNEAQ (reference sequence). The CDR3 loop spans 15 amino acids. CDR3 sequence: CASSFPGGAGEGYTF. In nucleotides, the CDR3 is TGTGCCAGCAGCTTTCCAGGGGGCGCCGGGGAAGGCTACACCTTC.

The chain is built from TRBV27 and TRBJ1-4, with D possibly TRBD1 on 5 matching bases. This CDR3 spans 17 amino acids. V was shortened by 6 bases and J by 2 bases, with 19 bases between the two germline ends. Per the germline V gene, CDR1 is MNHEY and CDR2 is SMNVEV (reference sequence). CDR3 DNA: TGTGCCAGCAGCCCATTGCAGGGAGGGCAGACTAATGAAAAACTGTTTTTT. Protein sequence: CASSPLQGGQTNEKLFF.

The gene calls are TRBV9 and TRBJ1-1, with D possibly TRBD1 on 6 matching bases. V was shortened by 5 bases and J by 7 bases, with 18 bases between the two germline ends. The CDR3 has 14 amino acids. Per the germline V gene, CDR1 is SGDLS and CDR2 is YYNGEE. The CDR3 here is CASSGGRSGDEAFF. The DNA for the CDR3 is TGTGCCAGCAGTGGGGGGCGCAGCGGGGATGAAGCTTTCTTT.

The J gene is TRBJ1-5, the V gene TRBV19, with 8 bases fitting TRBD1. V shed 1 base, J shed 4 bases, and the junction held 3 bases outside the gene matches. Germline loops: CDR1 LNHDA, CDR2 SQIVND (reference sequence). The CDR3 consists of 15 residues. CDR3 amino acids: CASSIAWTGNQPQHF. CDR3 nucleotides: TGTGCCAGTAGTATAGCCTGGACAGGGAATCAGCCCCAGCATTTT.

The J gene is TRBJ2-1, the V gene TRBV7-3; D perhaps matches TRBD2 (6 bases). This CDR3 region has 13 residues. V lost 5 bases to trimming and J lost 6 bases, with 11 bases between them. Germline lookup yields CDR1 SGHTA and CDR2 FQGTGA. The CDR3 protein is CASSTGLPNEQFF. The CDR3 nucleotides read TGTGCCAGCAGCACGGGACTTCCCAATGAGCAGTTCTTC.

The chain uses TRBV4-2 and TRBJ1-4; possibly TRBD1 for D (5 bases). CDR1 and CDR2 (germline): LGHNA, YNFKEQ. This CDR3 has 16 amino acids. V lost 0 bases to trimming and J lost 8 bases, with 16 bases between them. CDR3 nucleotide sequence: TGTGCCAGCAGCCAAGAGACGGCAGGGCTTAGGGAAAAACTGTTTTTT. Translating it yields CASSQETAGLREKLFF.

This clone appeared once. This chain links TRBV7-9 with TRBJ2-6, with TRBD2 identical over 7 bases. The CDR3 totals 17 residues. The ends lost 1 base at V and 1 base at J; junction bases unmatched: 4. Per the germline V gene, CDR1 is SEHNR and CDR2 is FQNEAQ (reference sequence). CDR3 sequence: CASSLEGRGSGANVLTF. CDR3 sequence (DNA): TGTGCCAGCAGCTTAGAAGGGAGGGGTTCTGGGGCCAACGTCCTGACTTTC.

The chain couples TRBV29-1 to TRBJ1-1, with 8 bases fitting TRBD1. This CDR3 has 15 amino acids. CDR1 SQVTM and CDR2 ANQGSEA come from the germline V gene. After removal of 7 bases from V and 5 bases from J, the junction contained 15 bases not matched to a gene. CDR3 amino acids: CSAKGRQGRVTEAFF. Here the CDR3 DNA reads TGCAGCGCGAAAGGACGACAGGGGCGGGTGACTGAAGCTTTCTTT.

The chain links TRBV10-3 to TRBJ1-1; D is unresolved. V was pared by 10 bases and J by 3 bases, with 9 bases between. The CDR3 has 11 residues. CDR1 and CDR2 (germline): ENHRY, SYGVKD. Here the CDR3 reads CANLNHTEAFF. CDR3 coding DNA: TGTGCCAACCTAAACCACACTGAAGCTTTCTTT.